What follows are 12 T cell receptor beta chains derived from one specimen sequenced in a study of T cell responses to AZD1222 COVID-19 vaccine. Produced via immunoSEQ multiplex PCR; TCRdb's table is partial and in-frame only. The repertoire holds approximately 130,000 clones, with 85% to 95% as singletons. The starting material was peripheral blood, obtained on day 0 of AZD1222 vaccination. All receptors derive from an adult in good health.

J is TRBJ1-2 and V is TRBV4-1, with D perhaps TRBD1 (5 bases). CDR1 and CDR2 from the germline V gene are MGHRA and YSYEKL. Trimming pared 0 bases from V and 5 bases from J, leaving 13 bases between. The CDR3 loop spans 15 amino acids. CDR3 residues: CASSQDAWGGYGYTF. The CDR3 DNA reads TGCGCCAGCAGCCAAGATGCCTGGGGGGGGTATGGCTACACCTTC.

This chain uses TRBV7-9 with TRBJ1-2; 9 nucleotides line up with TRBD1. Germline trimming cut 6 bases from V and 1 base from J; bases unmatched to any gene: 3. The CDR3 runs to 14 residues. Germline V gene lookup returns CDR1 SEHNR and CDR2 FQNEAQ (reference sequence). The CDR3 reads CASRGTGSNYGYTF. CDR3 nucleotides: TGTGCCAGCAGGGGGACAGGGAGTAACTATGGCTACACCTTC.

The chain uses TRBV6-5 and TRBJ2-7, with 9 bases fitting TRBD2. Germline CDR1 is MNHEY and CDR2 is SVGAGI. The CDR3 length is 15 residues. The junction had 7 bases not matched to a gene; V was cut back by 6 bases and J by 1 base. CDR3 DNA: TGTGCCAGCAGCCTTAGCGGGAGTCTTTCCTACGAGCAGTACTTC. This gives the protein CASSLSGSLSYEQYF.

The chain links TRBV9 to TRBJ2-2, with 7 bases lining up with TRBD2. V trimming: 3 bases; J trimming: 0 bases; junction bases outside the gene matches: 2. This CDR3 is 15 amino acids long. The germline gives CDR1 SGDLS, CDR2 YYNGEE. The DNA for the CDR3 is TGTGCCAGCAGCGCCGGACTAGCGAACACCGGGGAGCTGTTTTTT. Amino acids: CASSAGLANTGELFF.

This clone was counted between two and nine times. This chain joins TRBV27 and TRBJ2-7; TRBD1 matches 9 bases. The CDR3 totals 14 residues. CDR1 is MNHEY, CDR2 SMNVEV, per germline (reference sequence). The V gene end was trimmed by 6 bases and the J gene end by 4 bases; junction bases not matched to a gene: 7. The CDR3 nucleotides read TGTGCCAGCAGACAAACAGGGGGCAAATACGAGCAGTACTTC. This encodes CASRQTGGKYEQYF.

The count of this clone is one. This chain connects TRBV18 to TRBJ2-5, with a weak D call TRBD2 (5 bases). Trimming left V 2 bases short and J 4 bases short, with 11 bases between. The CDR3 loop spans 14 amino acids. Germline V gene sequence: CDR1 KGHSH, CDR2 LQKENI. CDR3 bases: TGTGCCAGCTCACCAGGGAGCCCACGAGAGACCCAGTACTTC. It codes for CASSPGSPRETQYF. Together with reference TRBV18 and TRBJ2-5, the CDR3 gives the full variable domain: NAGVMQNPRHLVRRRGQEARLRCSPMKGHSHVYWYRQLPEEGLKFMVYLQKENIIDESGMPKERFSAEFPKEGPSILRIQQVVRGDSAAYFCASSPGSPRETQYFGPGTRLLVL.

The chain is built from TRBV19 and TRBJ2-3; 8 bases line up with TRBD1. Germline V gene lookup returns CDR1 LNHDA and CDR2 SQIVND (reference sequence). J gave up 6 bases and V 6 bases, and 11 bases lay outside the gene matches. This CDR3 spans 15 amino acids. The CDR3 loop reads CASRSDRDRGDTQYF. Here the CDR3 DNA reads TGTGCCAGTAGGTCGGACAGGGACCGAGGGGATACGCAGTATTTT.

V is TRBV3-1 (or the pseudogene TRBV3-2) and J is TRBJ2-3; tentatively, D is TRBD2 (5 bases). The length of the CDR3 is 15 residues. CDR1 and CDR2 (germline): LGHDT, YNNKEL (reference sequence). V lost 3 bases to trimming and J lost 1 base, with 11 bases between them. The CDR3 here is CASSQGWGGTDTQYF. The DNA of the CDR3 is TGTGCCAGCAGCCAGGGTTGGGGAGGCACAGATACGCAGTATTTT.

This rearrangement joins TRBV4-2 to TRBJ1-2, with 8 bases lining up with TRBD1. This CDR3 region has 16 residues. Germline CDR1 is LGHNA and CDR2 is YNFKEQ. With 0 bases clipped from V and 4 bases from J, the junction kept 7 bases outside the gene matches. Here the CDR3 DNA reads TGTGCCAGCAGCCAAGAAGGGGGAGGACAGGGCTATGGCTACACCTTC. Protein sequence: CASSQEGGGQGYGYTF.

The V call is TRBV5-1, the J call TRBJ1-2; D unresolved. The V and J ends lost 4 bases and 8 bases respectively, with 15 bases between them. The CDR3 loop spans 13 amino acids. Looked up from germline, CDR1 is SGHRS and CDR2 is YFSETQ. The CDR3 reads CASSGPEAGGYTF. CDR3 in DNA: TGCGCCAGCAGCGGCCCCGAAGCAGGCGGCTACACCTTC.

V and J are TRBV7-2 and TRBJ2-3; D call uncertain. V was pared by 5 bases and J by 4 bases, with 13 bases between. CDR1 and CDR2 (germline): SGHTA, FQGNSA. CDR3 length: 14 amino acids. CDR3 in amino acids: CASSQPGTPDTQYF. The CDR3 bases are TGTGCCAGCAGCCAGCCGGGTACCCCAGATACGCAGTATTTT.

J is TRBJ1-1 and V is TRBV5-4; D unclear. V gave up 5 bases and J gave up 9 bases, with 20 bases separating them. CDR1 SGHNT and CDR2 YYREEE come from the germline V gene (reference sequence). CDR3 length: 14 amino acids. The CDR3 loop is CASRPTPQFEKAFF. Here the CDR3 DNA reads TGTGCCAGCAGACCCACCCCGCAATTCGAAAAAGCTTTCTTT.